The clone carrying this T cell receptor (beta chain) occurred a few times. Its specificity is not known. Unmatched junction bases numbered 11, after V lost 11 bases and J lost 1 base. This CDR3 has 14 residues. Germline V gives CDR1 ENHRY, CDR2 SYGVKD. Sequencing used immunoSEQ multiplex PCR; TCRdb keeps in-frame clones, though not all of them. The sample shows over 75,000 clones, approximately 90% of them seen only once. The data are from a study of T cell responses to AZD1222 COVID-19 vaccine. Study-level findings and limits: Repertoires were obtained only post-peak T cell response. CD4 TCRs associated with vaccination spanned spike, dominating at 160-218 and 743-854.

The J gene is TRBJ2-7, the V gene TRBV10-3, with 7 bases aligning to TRBD1. This receptor was taken from an adult who received the AZD1222 COVID-19 vaccine. Material: peripheral blood, obtained 28 days after the second AZD1222 dose. The CDR3 nucleotides are TGTGCCTCGAGAGGGACAGCAGTTTCCTACGAGCAGTACTTC. Residues: CASRGTAVSYEQYF.